The clone carrying this T cell receptor (beta chain) qualifies as medium-sized. The antigen remains undetermined. Profiling relied on immunoSEQ multiplex PCR, and the TCRdb table lists in-frame clones only, not all of them. The sample shows 35,000 to 45,000 clones, 65% to 90% of them seen only once. The data belong to a study of OX40 agonist ivuxolimab in advanced cancers. Study summary: With a range of roughly 20 to 80, age averaged approximately 60 years, and more than 75% were male. Checkpoint inhibitors had been given previously to around 38% of patients.

The germline V gene has CDR1 MNHEY and CDR2 SMNVEV (reference sequence). The CDR3 loop spans 15 amino acids. Trimming left V 5 bases short and J 2 bases short, with 16 bases between. Overall study results and limits: Expanded peripheral T cells had an undetermined antigen specificity.

The sequence derives from an adult with an advanced solid tumor such as melanoma, head and neck, liver or kidney cancer. The chain carries TRBV27 and TRBJ2-7; D unresolved. The sample here was CD4+ or CD8+ T cells sorted from blood, taken in a trial of the OX40 agonist ivuxolimab. The CDR3 is CASSPSNQGTYEQYF. CDR3 bases: TGTGCCAGCAGTCCCTCGAATCAAGGGACCTACGAGCAGTACTTC.